This TCR beta chain was sequenced in a study of cytomegalovirus exposure and HLA in healthy donors. Study-wide points: At a 0.05 false discovery rate, a later analysis found around 15,000 TCR beta sequences to be associated with HLA alleles.

The PCR had 60 Vbeta and 13 Jbeta primers. Measured with immunoSEQ multiplex PCR; TCRdb has only the in-frame clones, and not every one. The sample records 90,000 to 110,000 clones, 73% being singletons. Concerning this clone: Its antigen remains unidentified.

The CDR3 totals 18 residues. Germline loops: CDR1 SEHNR, CDR2 FQNEAQ (reference sequence). V dropped 5 bases and J dropped 1; count of bases not matched to a gene: 13. The chain is built from TRBV7-9 and TRBJ2-4, with TRBD1 identical over 8 bases. The TCR comes from a man between 40 and 49 years old in good health and CMV-seronegative. Material for sequencing was PBMCs. CDR3 residues: CASSTPTTGGMAKNIQYF. The CDR3, as DNA: TGTGCCAGCAGCACCCCCACTACAGGGGGGATGGCCAAAAACATTCAGTACTTC.